Each of the 15 T cell receptor beta chains below was sequenced from the same sample in a study of T cell repertoires in cytomegalovirus infection. No antigens are known for them. In TCRdb, the reads were re-called with MiXCR into one record per CDR3 protein. The sample consists of about 280,000 distinct CDR3 sequences, around 20% of them appearing once. The sequencing used cultured PBMCs, collected from culture after CMV antigen stimulation. The origin of the receptors is a human donor in good health (CMV status not recorded). Some clones in this sample may be carry-over from other donors' samples.

CDR3 amino acids: CASSVGRRTNNEQFF. The CDR3 DNA is TGTGCCAGCAGCGTGGGACGCCGGACTAACAATGAGCAGTTCTTC. V and J are TRBV7-8 and TRBJ2-1, with D tentatively TRBD2 (6 bases). Deletions cut 5 bases from V and 5 bases from J, with 16 bases between. The germline V gene encodes CDR1 SGHVS and CDR2 FQNEAQ. This CDR3 comprises 15 residues. Using reference TRBV7-8 and TRBJ2-1 for the parts outside the CDR3, the full variable domain is GAGVSQSPRYKVAKRGQDVALRCDPISGHVSLFWYQQALGQGPEFLTYFQNEAQLDKSGLPSDRFFAERPEGSVSTLKIQRTQQEDSAVYLCASSVGRRTNNEQFFGPGTRLTVL.

This clonotype showed up just a few times. This rearrangement joins TRBV4-2 to TRBJ1-6; 9 bases match TRBD1. After removal of 7 bases from V and 10 bases from J, the junction contained 5 bases not matched to a gene. The CDR3 spans 13 residues. CDR1 and CDR2 from the germline V gene are LGHNA and YNFKEQ. CDR3 sequence: CASNGQGSSPLHF. The CDR3 region has the DNA TGTGCCAGCAACGGACAGGGGAGCTCACCCCTCCACTTT.

The chain carries TRBV6-1 and TRBJ2-1; possible D gene TRBD1, 6 bases. The CDR3 consists of 14 residues. The ends were cut back, 7 bases at V and 5 bases at J, with 15 bases in the middle. The germline V gene encodes CDR1 MNHNS and CDR2 SASEGT. The chain's CDR3 is CASKSGDTDNEQFF. Here the CDR3 DNA reads TGTGCCAGCAAATCAGGGGACACAGACAATGAGCAGTTCTTC.

The chain is built from TRBV5-4 and TRBJ2-5; 9 nucleotides agree with TRBD2. V gave up 0 bases and J gave up 5 bases; unmatched junction bases: 8. CDR3 size: 16 residues. Germline V CDR1 and CDR2: SGHNT, YYREEE (reference sequence). The CDR3 DNA reads TGTGCCAGCAGCTTGGCCCCGGGACTAGCCGGGGAGACCCAGTACTTC. It is translated as CASSLAPGLAGETQYF.

This clonotype has only a few counts. The chain couples TRBV6-2 or TRBV6-3 to TRBJ2-7; no reliable D call. The germline V and J ends were trimmed by 5 bases and 3 bases, with 8 bases remaining between them. CDR1 is MNHEY, CDR2 SVGEGT, per germline. The CDR3 is 12 amino acids. CDR3 coding DNA: TGTGCCAGCAGTGCTCTGGACTACGAGCAGTACGTC. It specifies CASSALDYEQYV.

This clonotype appeared a few times. The chain recombines TRBV20-1 with TRBJ1-2; D might be TRBD1 (6 bases). V lost 5 bases and J 0 bases, leaving 7 bases between the germline ends. CDR1 and CDR2 from the germline V gene are DFQATT and SNEGSKA (reference sequence). The CDR3 is 12 residues long. The CDR3 nucleotides are TGCAGTGCTCGGGACACTAACTATGGCTACACCTTC. It is translated as CSARDTNYGYTF.

This clonotype was observed a handful of times. CDR3 protein: CASSLRGQNTGELFF. As DNA, the CDR3 is TGTGCCAGCAGCTTACGGGGACAGAACACCGGGGAGCTGTTTTTT. J is TRBJ2-2 and V is TRBV7-2, with D possibly TRBD1 on 6 matching bases. CDR1 SGHTA and CDR2 FQGNSA come from the germline V gene. V gave up 2 bases and J gave up 1 base, with 8 bases separating them. CDR3 length: 15 residues.

This clonotype was counted at least ten times. The V and J genes are TRBV7-9 and TRBJ2-1; D call uncertain. The CDR3 is 12 residues long. Germline CDR1 and CDR2: SEHNR and FQNEAQ (reference sequence). V lost 4 bases and J 4 bases, leaving 5 bases between the germline ends. The CDR3 reads CASSYSYNEQFF. The CDR3 DNA is TGTGCCAGCAGCTACAGTTACAATGAGCAGTTCTTC.

This clonotype came up a few times. The CDR3 DNA reads as TGCAGCGTTGAAACCCTCCCACGGACAATACGCTACAATGAGCAGTTCTTC. Translated: CSVETLPRTIRYNEQFF. This sequence joins TRBV29-1 and TRBJ2-1; tentative D call: TRBD1 (5 bases). The V and J ends lost 2 bases and 3 bases respectively, with 20 bases between them. Looked up from germline, CDR1 is SQVTM and CDR2 is ANQGSEA. This CDR3 contains 17 residues.

This chain connects TRBV10-3 to TRBJ2-1, with 12 bases aligning to TRBD2. This CDR3 comprises 20 residues. V gave up 3 bases and J gave up 0 bases; unmatched junction bases: 12. Germline CDR1 is ENHRY and CDR2 is SYGVKD. CDR3 loop: CAISESGASGRASSYNEQFF. The CDR3 DNA sequence: TGTGCCATCAGTGAATCGGGGGCTAGCGGGAGGGCGAGCTCCTACAATGAGCAGTTCTTC.

V and J are TRBV7-8 and TRBJ2-7; D is uncertain. The length of the CDR3 is 14 residues. Trimming took 0 bases from V and 2 from J, leaving 8 bases between them. Germline CDR1 and CDR2: SGHVS and FQNEAQ. DNA of the CDR3: TGTGCCAGCAGCTTAGCGTCCCAAGCCTACGAGCAGTACTTC. Translated: CASSLASQAYEQYF. Combining the CDR3 with reference TRBV7-8 and TRBJ2-7 gives the whole variable domain GAGVSQSPRYKVAKRGQDVALRCDPISGHVSLFWYQQALGQGPEFLTYFQNEAQLDKSGLPSDRFFAERPEGSVSTLKIQRTQQEDSAVYLCASSLASQAYEQYFGPGTRLTVT.

The chain uses TRBV25-1 and TRBJ2-1; possibly TRBD1 for D (6 bases). CDR1 and CDR2 from the germline V gene are MGHDK and SYGVNS. Trimming cost V 6 bases and J 0 bases, with 15 bases left between them. This CDR3 is built from 16 residues. This CDR3 reads CASRQGGFSSYNEQFF. CDR3 DNA sequence: TGTGCCAGCAGACAAGGGGGTTTTAGCTCCTACAATGAGCAGTTCTTC.

This clonotype was observed many times. The chain uses TRBV7-2 and TRBJ1-2, with 8 positions matching TRBD1. The CDR3 loop spans 13 amino acids. Germline V lookup: CDR1 SGHTA, CDR2 FQGNSA. V dropped 5 bases and J dropped 8; count of bases not matched to a gene: 7. The CDR3 nucleotides are TGTGCCAGCAGCGACAGGGGCCGGGACGGCTACACCTTC. Its protein is CASSDRGRDGYTF.

This clonotype was observed many times. The chain uses TRBV4-1 and TRBJ1-4, with 8 nucleotides matching TRBD1. Trimming at V came to 0 bases and at J to 7 bases, leaving 7 bases not matched to a gene. Germline CDR1 and CDR2: MGHRA and YSYEKL. CDR3 length equals 16 residues. The CDR3 DNA is TGCGCCAGCAGCCAAGATGGTCCCAGGGGGCGTGAAAAACTGTTTTTT. Amino acids: CASSQDGPRGREKLFF.

A remark on this clonotype: A much larger clone lies one base from this, so it may be a read error. The V and J genes are TRBV12-3 or TRBV12-4 and TRBJ1-6, with D maybe TRBD1 (6 bases). This CDR3 is 14 amino acids long. The CDR3 DNA reads TGTACCAGCAGCCTCCGGGACACGGATTCACCCCTCCACTTT. Protein product: CTSSLRDTDSPLHF.